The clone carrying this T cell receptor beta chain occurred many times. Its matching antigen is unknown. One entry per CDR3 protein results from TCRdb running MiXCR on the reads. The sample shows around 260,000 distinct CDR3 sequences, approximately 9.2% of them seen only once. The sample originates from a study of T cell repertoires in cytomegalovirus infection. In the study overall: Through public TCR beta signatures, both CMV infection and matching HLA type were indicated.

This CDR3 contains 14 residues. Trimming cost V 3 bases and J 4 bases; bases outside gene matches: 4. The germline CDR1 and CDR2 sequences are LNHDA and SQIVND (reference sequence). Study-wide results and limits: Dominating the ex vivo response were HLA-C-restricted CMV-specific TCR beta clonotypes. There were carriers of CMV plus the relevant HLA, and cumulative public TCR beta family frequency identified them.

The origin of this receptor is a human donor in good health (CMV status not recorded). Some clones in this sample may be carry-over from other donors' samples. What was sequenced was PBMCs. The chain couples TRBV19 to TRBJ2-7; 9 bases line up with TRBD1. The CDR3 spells CASSMGTGRYEQYF. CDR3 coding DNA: TGTGCCAGTAGTATGGGGACAGGGCGGTACGAGCAGTACTTC.